This TCR beta chain emerged from a study of T-cell memory formation after mild COVID-19. Study context: TCR clusters mostly belonged to single donors. Study results and limitations: Researchers found some responding clones in pre-infection memory, a sign that cross-reactive memory joined. The authors left the SARS-CoV-2 specificity of second-wave clones peaking on day 37 unconfirmed.

TCRdb re-analysed the 5' RACE reads in MiXCR, keeping a single row per CDR3 protein. The sample consists of a few hundred thousand distinct CDR3 sequences, around a fifth of them appearing once. This clonotype was detected ten times or more. Its antigen is undetermined. The CDR3 consists of 15 residues. The ends lost 6 bases at V and 4 bases at J; junction bases unmatched: 7. This chain links TRBV12-3 or TRBV12-4 with TRBJ2-1, with 9 bases fitting TRBD2. The receptor's source is an adult woman who had mild COVID-19 (a few samples of this study predate the infection). Cell type and time point are not known. The sample consisted of PBMCs or a T cell subset sorted from them (not recorded which). CDR3: CASSVAGANYNEQFF. The CDR3 DNA reads TGTGCCAGCAGCGTAGCGGGGGCGAATTACAATGAGCAGTTCTTC.